This passage covers 14 T cell receptor beta chains from one sample sequenced in a study of T cell clonality in common variable immunodeficiency. The table came from immunoSEQ multiplex PCR; TCRdb's copy has only in-frame clones and leaves some out. The sample presents about 20,000 clones, none singletons. Their specific antigens are unknown. Study-wide results and limits: Reportedly, TCR beta sequences from common variable immunodeficiency showed fewer deletions and N-nucleotide insertions.

Sequencing used peripheral blood mononuclear cells. The receptors here all came from a human donor with common variable immunodeficiency.

This clone was found a few times. The sequenced fragment ends 3 residues before the CDR3 boundary, so the rest is inferred from the germline J gene. V and J are TRBV18 and TRBJ1-1; D not certain. Germline loops: CDR1 KGHSH, CDR2 LQKENI. CDR3 length: 15 residues. Trimming took 6 bases from V and 1 from J, leaving 15 bases between them. CDR3 loop: CASSPQEKSNTEAFF. CDR3 DNA (partial): TGTGCCAGCTCCCCCCAGGAGAAGTCGAACACTGAA.

A few counts support this clone. Read coverage stops 3 residues before the CDR3 terminus; the germline J gene supplies the remainder. The chain combines TRBV6-1 with TRBJ2-6; D ambiguous. The CDR3 is 14 residues long. Trimming removed 3 bases from V and 2 bases from J, with 5 bases in between. Germline CDR1 and CDR2: MNHNS and SASEGT. CDR3 in amino acids: CASSDAAGANVLTF. The CDR3 bases that were read are TGTGCCAGCAGTGATGCAGCTGGGGCCAACGTC.

As to this clone: The missing CDR3 end, 3 residues past where the read stops, is filled in from the germline J gene. The rearrangement links TRBV18 to TRBJ1-1, with 8 bases lining up with TRBD1. Losses at the gene ends were 2 bases for V and 4 bases for J; bases not matched to a gene: 9. The CDR3 runs 16 residues. CDR1 is KGHSH, CDR2 LQKENI, per germline. CDR3 DNA (partial): TGTGCCAGCTCACCAGCAACAGGGGGATCGGGCACTGAA. Its translation: CASSPATGGSGTE. The full CDR3 sequence reads CASSPATGGSGTEAFF.

A word on this clone: The read gets to within 3 residues of the CDR3 end, and the germline J gene fills in the rest. V and J are TRBV19 and TRBJ1-5; 8 bases fit TRBD1. The CDR3 length is 15 residues. The V and J ends lost 2 bases and 0 bases, in that order; junction bases with no gene match: 0. From germline, CDR1 is LNHDA and CDR2 SQIVND (reference sequence). CDR3 bases read: TGTGCCAGTAGTATACAGGGGGCTAGCAATCAGCCC. This sequence encodes CASSIQGASNQP. The whole CDR3 protein is CASSIQGASNQPQHF.

This clone was seen more than once but under ten times. Read sequence stops 3 residues before the CDR3 end, and the germline J gene provides the missing end. The same CDR3 arises from other DNA sequences in this sample as well. The chain carries TRBV7-9 and TRBJ2-1, with TRBD2 identical over 11 bases. The germline gives CDR1 SEHNR, CDR2 FQNEAQ (reference sequence). V lost 5 bases to trimming and J lost 2 bases; unmatched junction nucleotides: 2. CDR3 length equals 15 residues. Incomplete CDR3 DNA: TGTGCCAGCAGCCCTAGCGGGGGGACCTACAATGAG. This translates into CASSPSGGTYNE. The entire CDR3 sequence reads CASSPSGGTYNEQFF.

Note on this clone: The read terminates 3 residues ahead of where the CDR3 ends, so the germline J gene completes it. The rearrangement joins TRBV20-1 to TRBJ2-1, with TRBD2 matching 7 bases. J was trimmed by 3 bases and V by 5 bases; bases with no gene match: 1. This CDR3 region has 12 residues. Per the germline V gene, CDR1 is DFQATT and CDR2 is SNEGSKA (reference sequence). CDR3 sequence reads: CSAGTIYNEQFF. CDR3 bases read: TGCAGTGCTGGGACTATCTACAATGAG.

This clone was detected only a few times. The read gets to within 3 residues of the CDR3 end, and the germline J gene fills in the rest. The genes are TRBV5-6 and TRBJ1-2, with D uncertain. The CDR3 has 14 residues. CDR1 and CDR2 from the germline V gene are SGHDT and YYEEEE. CDR3 in amino acids: CASSLFRSSMGYTF. Partial CDR3 DNA: TGTGCCAGCAGCCTGTTCAGGTCCTCAATGGGC.

On this clone itself: From the germline J gene comes the end of the CDR3, since the read stops 3 residues before it. The chain combines TRBV7-9 with TRBJ2-4; D may be TRBD1 (6 bases). The CDR3 totals 14 residues. CDR1 SEHNR and CDR2 FQNEAQ come from the germline V gene (reference sequence). The V end was cut by 1 base, the J end by 4 bases, with 8 bases between. The covered CDR3 bases are TGTGCCAGCAGCTTAGGACAGGCGAAAAACATT. Amino acid sequence: CASSLGQAKNI. The entire CDR3 sequence reads CASSLGQAKNIQYF.

A remark on this clone: The CDR3 extends 3 residues past the end of the read, so its final part is completed from the germline J gene. This chain links TRBV20-1 with TRBJ2-5; D gene unclear. This CDR3 has 14 residues. V dropped 6 bases and J dropped 1 base, with 15 bases sitting between them. CDR1 and CDR2 from the germline V gene are DFQATT and SNEGSKA (reference sequence). This CDR3 is CSALNRPVQETQYF. Incomplete CDR3 DNA: TGCAGTGCCCTCAACAGACCCGTCCAAGAGACC.

This clone has only a few counts. CDR3 DNA (partial): TGTGCCAGCTCGCAAAAGATTTCAGGGGCTGGAGCAGATACG. Translating gives CASSQKISGAGADT. The whole CDR3 reads CASSQKISGAGADTQYF. The chain has TRBV18 and TRBJ2-3; weak D call: TRBD1 (6 bases). The read halts 3 residues ahead of the CDR3 end, with the missing end drawn from the germline J gene. V was shortened by 6 bases and J by 4 bases, with 23 bases between the two germline ends. Germline V gene lookup returns CDR1 KGHSH and CDR2 LQKENI. This CDR3 is 17 amino acids long.

This clone was seen more than once but under ten times. The read ends 3 residues before the CDR3 terminus; that terminus is restored from the germline J gene. The chain is built from TRBV7-3 and TRBJ2-4; TRBD2 aligns across 8 bases. This CDR3 is 14 amino acids long. The V gene's germline CDR1 is SGHTA and CDR2 FQGTGA. The trim removed 2 bases at V and 9 bases at J, leaving 6 bases unmatched. The CDR3 DNA, read in part, is TGTGCCAGCAGCTTAGGCAGTAGCGGGACCATT. This sequence encodes CASSLGSSGTI. The entire CDR3 reads CASSLGSSGTIQYF.

With regard to this clone: The read ends 3 residues shy of where the CDR3 ends; the end is completed using the germline J gene. The J gene is TRBJ1-2, the V gene TRBV19; TRBD1 is a possible D gene (6 bases). Germline CDR1 and CDR2: LNHDA and SQIVND (reference sequence). The length of the CDR3 is 14 residues. V shed 6 bases and J shed 4 bases, with 15 bases lying between them. The part of the CDR3 DNA that was read is TGTGCCAGTAGCCGGCAGGGGAAGGGCTATGGC. It is translated as CASSRQGKGYG. The whole CDR3 protein reads CASSRQGKGYGYTF.

This clone has a handful of counts. With the read ending 3 residues before the CDR3 end, the germline J gene is used to fill in that end. The rearrangement links TRBV6-2 or TRBV6-3 to TRBJ2-5; tentative D call: TRBD2 (6 bases). The ends were cut back, 6 bases at V and 4 bases at J, with 9 bases in the middle. CDR3 length equals 12 residues. Germline-derived CDR1 and CDR2 are MNHEY and SVGEGT. CDR3 amino acids: CASREGPETQYF. The covered CDR3 bases are TGTGCCAGCAGGGAGGGGCCAGAGACC.

This clone has only a few counts. CDR3 bases read: TGTGCCAGCAGCCATCCGACAGGGCTGTACGAGACC. It codes for CASSHPTGLYET. The full-length CDR3 reads as CASSHPTGLYETQYF. This sequence joins TRBV7-2 and TRBJ2-5; 7 nucleotides line up with TRBD1. The read halts 3 residues ahead of the CDR3 end, with the missing end drawn from the germline J gene. This CDR3 is 15 amino acids long. Germline-derived CDR1 and CDR2 are SGHTA and FQGNSA. The trim removed 5 bases at V and 5 bases at J, leaving 11 bases unmatched.